Reported below is one T cell receptor beta chain. Enrollees, about 18 to 89 years old, lived in approximately 25 US areas. Participants' own reports of clinical history determined their cohort assignment. Cohort 3 donors were reported recovered after two negative PCRs, clearance, or symptom resolution. The data were produced by immunoSEQ multiplex PCR, yet TCRdb's version contains in-frame clones alone and is incomplete. The sample records about 320,000 clones, around 90% being singletons. Per germline, CDR1 SGHRS and CDR2 YFSETQ. The V end lost 2 bases, the J end lost 1 base, and 9 bases lay between the germline ends. The CDR3 totals 14 residues. This sample stems from a study of blood T cell repertoires in COVID-19. At the level of the study: There were acute and convalescent COVID-19 samples, and they came from the United States, Italy and Spain.

The clonotype comes from a man between 60 and 70 years old who had recovered from COVID-19. This chain uses TRBV5-1 with TRBJ2-5; D gene uncertain. Sequenced sample: PBMCs or T cells enriched from blood (not recorded which). In DNA, the CDR3 is TGCGCCAGCAGCTTAAATACATTCCAAGAGACCCAGTACTTC. It encodes CASSLNTFQETQYF.